The clone carrying this T cell receptor (beta chain) appeared a few times. Its antigen is undetermined. MiXCR, applied by TCRdb to the RT-PCR reads, yields one record per CDR3 protein. The repertoire holds over 650,000 distinct CDR3 sequences, less than 20% seen once, with 11% in the top ten. The data were taken from a study of response to subunit inactivated influenza vaccine. Points from the study as a whole: Each seasonal flu vaccination may recruit only limited new T cells, authors suggested.

The CDR3 sequence is 13 residues long. Germline CDR1 and CDR2: MRHNA and SNTAGT. V gave up 10 bases and J gave up 5 bases; unmatched junction bases: 8. J is TRBJ2-1 and V is TRBV6-4, with 7 bases matching TRBD2. The sequence was obtained from a man in his fifties who received an inactivated influenza vaccine. The specimen was PBMCs from blood, collected less than 6 days after vaccination. CDR3 bases: TGTGCCAATAGGACTAGTCCCCACAATGAGCAGTTCTTC. This translates into CANRTSPHNEQFF.